These 32 T cell receptor beta chains share one sample of origin, sequenced in a study of memory CD4+ T cells and cytomegalovirus serostatus. Single viable CD3+CD4+CD8-CD45RO+ cells were sorted as the memory CD4+ T cells. TCRdb's copy holds only in-frame clones and misses some; the assay was immunoSEQ multiplex PCR. The table includes 64,000 or so clones, 75% to 80% detected once. Sequenced sample: memory CD4+ T cells from blood. Every receptor here comes from an adult in good health and CMV-seronegative.

V gene TRBV27 combines with J gene TRBJ2-5, with a possible D match to TRBD1 (5 bases). CDR3 length: 16 amino acids. V lost 3 bases and J 3 bases, leaving 17 bases between the germline ends. Germline assignment: CDR1 MNHEY and CDR2 SMNVEV (reference sequence). CDR3 nucleotide sequence: TGTGCCAGCAGTTTTGCGGCAGGGCGTTCCAAAGAGACCCAGTACTTC. Its protein product is CASSFAAGRSKETQYF.

The rearrangement uses TRBV30 and TRBJ2-5, with 13 bases fitting TRBD2. From germline, CDR1 is GTSNPN and CDR2 SVGIG (reference sequence). With V trimmed by 1 base and J by 4 bases, 0 bases remained unmatched. This CDR3 contains 14 residues. The CDR3 spells CAWSGLAGGETQYF. CDR3 coding DNA: TGTGCCTGGAGTGGACTAGCGGGAGGAGAGACCCAGTACTTC.

Worth noting for this clone: Relative to the germline gene, one junction end is altered; a read error may explain this. This chain uses TRBV7-9 with TRBJ2-3; maybe TRBD2 (6 bases). The CDR3 length is 17 residues. Germline V gene sequence: CDR1 SEHNR, CDR2 FQNEAQ (reference sequence). The CDR3 DNA is TGTGCCAGCAGCCTAGCGCCTGGAGGTTGGCGCACAGATACGCAGTATTTT. Translating it yields CASSLAPGGWRTDTQYF.

The chain has TRBV18 and TRBJ1-2; the match to TRBD1 covers 7 bases. The V gene's germline CDR1 is KGHSH and CDR2 LQKENI. V lost 3 bases to trimming and J lost 7 bases; unmatched junction nucleotides: 5. This CDR3 has 13 residues. Written as DNA, the CDR3 is TGTGCCAGCTCACCCGGGACAGATCCTGGCTACACCTTC. As protein: CASSPGTDPGYTF.

This sequence joins TRBV18 and TRBJ1-5; D remains ambiguous. The CDR3 totals 16 residues. Germline V gives CDR1 KGHSH, CDR2 LQKENI. Deletions cut 3 bases from V and 6 bases from J, with 18 bases between. Here the CDR3 reads CASSPPASRFGQPQHF. The CDR3 DNA is TGTGCCAGCTCACCGCCGGCTTCCAGGTTCGGTCAGCCCCAGCATTTT.

The gene calls are TRBV10-3 and TRBJ1-1; D remains unclear. The germline V and J ends were trimmed by 7 bases and 5 bases, with 14 bases remaining between them. CDR1 is ENHRY and CDR2 is SYGVKD in the germline V gene. The CDR3 is made up of 13 amino acids. The CDR3: CAITNTGGTEAFF. For the CDR3, the DNA is TGTGCCATCACCAACACGGGAGGGACTGAAGCTTTCTTT.

The chain has TRBV7-6 and TRBJ2-5, with TRBD1 identical over 8 bases. The germline V gene has CDR1 SGHVS and CDR2 FNYEAQ. Losses at the gene ends were 5 bases for V and 5 bases for J; bases not matched to a gene: 10. The CDR3 spans 15 residues. CDR3 sequence reads: CASSIGQGQGETQYF. The CDR3 nucleotides are TGTGCCAGCAGCATCGGACAGGGCCAGGGGGAGACCCAGTACTTC.

The rearrangement joins TRBV10-3 to TRBJ2-2; 9 bases fit TRBD2. The CDR3 sequence is 16 residues long. V lost 4 bases, J lost 5 bases, and 8 bases stayed unmatched. Germline V CDR1 and CDR2: ENHRY, SYGVKD. The CDR3 sequence: CAISASGTSSTGELFF. The CDR3 bases are TGTGCCATCAGTGCTTCCGGGACTAGCTCGACCGGGGAGCTGTTTTTT.

The chain carries TRBV5-1 and TRBJ1-6; D possibly corresponds to TRBD1 (6 bases). Germline loops: CDR1 SGHRS, CDR2 YFSETQ. The CDR3 spans 14 residues. Trimming left V 0 bases short and J 5 bases short, with 6 bases between. The CDR3 region is CASSLGDNNSPLHF. The CDR3 region has the DNA TGCGCCAGCAGCTTGGGGGACAATAATTCACCCCTCCACTTT.

J is TRBJ2-1 and V is TRBV7-3; TRBD2 agrees at 11 bases. Per germline, CDR1 SGHTA and CDR2 FQGTGA. This CDR3 has 15 residues. V shed 4 bases and J 5 bases; nucleotides not matched to a gene: 4. The chain's CDR3 is CASSSQTSGNNEQFF. DNA for the CDR3: TGTGCCAGCAGCTCCCAGACTAGCGGGAACAATGAGCAGTTCTTC. The full variable domain, with the rest looked up from reference TRBV7-3 and TRBJ2-1, is GAGVSQTPSNKVTEKGKYVELRCDPISGHTALYWYRQSLGQGPEFLIYFQGTGAADDSGLPNDRFFAVRPEGSVSTLKIQRTERGDSAVYLCASSSQTSGNNEQFFGPGTRLTVL.

The CDR3 reads CASSYGPEDLETQYF. The CDR3 DNA follows: TGCGCCAGCAGCTACGGACCTGAGGACTTAGAGACCCAGTACTTC. V is TRBV5-1 and J is TRBJ2-5; D perhaps matches TRBD2 (5 bases). The CDR3 is 15 amino acids. Trimming cost V 3 bases and J 4 bases, with 16 bases left between them. The germline gives CDR1 SGHRS, CDR2 YFSETQ.

Only one count was recorded for this clone. The genes are TRBV5-1 and TRBJ2-1; 11 bases agree with TRBD1. With 4 bases clipped from V and 8 bases from J, the junction kept 11 bases outside the gene matches. This CDR3 region has 16 residues. Germline CDR1 SGHRS, CDR2 YFSETQ. The CDR3 spells CASSRIRTGGIDEQFF. The CDR3 DNA reads TGCGCCAGCAGCCGCATCCGGACAGGGGGCATCGATGAGCAGTTCTTC.

The chain employs TRBV5-4 and TRBJ1-1; TRBD1 is a possible D gene (5 bases). Germline values: CDR1 SGHNT, CDR2 YYREEE (reference sequence). The V and J ends lost 1 base and 0 bases respectively, with 22 bases between them. This CDR3 region has 19 residues. The CDR3 protein is CASSLLVAVGQGLNTEAFF. Here the CDR3 DNA reads TGTGCCAGCAGCTTGTTGGTAGCCGTCGGGCAGGGATTGAACACTGAAGCTTTCTTT.

The V call is TRBV20-1, the J call TRBJ1-2, with TRBD1 identical over 9 bases. Trimming cost V 5 bases and J 8 bases; bases outside gene matches: 3. Germline V gene sequence: CDR1 DFQATT, CDR2 SNEGSKA (reference sequence). There are 11 residues in the CDR3. The CDR3 bases are TGCAGTGCTGGACAGGGGACGGGCTACACCTTC. It translates to CSAGQGTGYTF.

This rearrangement joins TRBV7-6 to TRBJ1-1; D might be TRBD1 (5 bases). Per the germline V gene, CDR1 is SGHVS and CDR2 is FNYEAQ. The length of the CDR3 is 15 residues. V lost 5 bases, J lost 5 bases, and 18 bases lay in between. CDR3 sequence (DNA): TGTGCCAGCAGCATTTCTCAGGGAGGTCTGACTGAAGCTTTCTTT. Protein product: CASSISQGGLTEAFF.

For the CDR3, the DNA is TGCGCCAGCAGCTTGGTAAGACTAGCGGGTGGGGCTGAGCAGTTCTTC. It specifies CASSLVRLAGGAEQFF. The V call is TRBV5-1, the J call TRBJ2-1; 10 positions agree with TRBD2. This CDR3 contains 16 residues. J lost 9 bases, V lost 0 bases, and 9 bases had no gene match. Germline CDR1 is SGHRS and CDR2 is YFSETQ. Full variable domain (remainder filled in from reference TRBV5-1 and TRBJ2-1): KAGVTQTPRYLIKTRGQQVTLSCSPISGHRSVSWYQQTPGQGLQFLFEYFSETQRNKGNFPGRFSGRQFSNSRSEMNVSTLELGDSALYLCASSLVRLAGGAEQFFGPGTRLTVL.

This chain uses TRBV5-1 with TRBJ2-7; no clear D gene. V lost 0 bases to trimming and J lost 0 bases, with 7 bases between them. The CDR3 length is 14 residues. CDR1 SGHRS and CDR2 YFSETQ come from the germline V gene. CDR3 protein: CASSLAEYSYEQYF. CDR3 nucleotide sequence: TGCGCCAGCAGCTTGGCAGAATACTCCTACGAGCAGTACTTC. The whole variable domain, filled in from reference TRBV5-1 and TRBJ2-7, reads KAGVTQTPRYLIKTRGQQVTLSCSPISGHRSVSWYQQTPGQGLQFLFEYFSETQRNKGNFPGRFSGRQFSNSRSEMNVSTLELGDSALYLCASSLAEYSYEQYFGPGTRLTVT.

The chain recombines TRBV11-2 with TRBJ2-1; 7 bases are shared with TRBD2. The CDR3 covers 15 residues. Germline-derived CDR1 and CDR2 are SGHAT and FQNNGV. The J segment lost 2 bases and the V segment lost 1 base, leaving 2 bases of the junction unmatched. CDR3 sequence: CASSLGAGTYNEQFF. The CDR3 DNA reads TGTGCCAGCAGCTTAGGAGCGGGAACCTACAATGAGCAGTTCTTC.

V is TRBV30 and J is TRBJ1-6; 7 bases map to TRBD1. The CDR3 is 14 residues long. Germline loops: CDR1 GTSNPN, CDR2 SVGIG (reference sequence). The ends lost 0 bases at V and 10 bases at J; junction bases unmatched: 6. The CDR3 protein is CAWSVTGVESPLHF. In DNA, the CDR3 is TGTGCCTGGAGTGTCACAGGGGTGGAGTCACCCCTCCACTTT. The variable domain in full, with the rest retrieved from reference TRBV30 and TRBJ1-6, is SQTIHQWPATLVQPVGSPLSLECTVEGTSNPNLYWYRQAAGRGLQLLFYSVGIGQISSEVPQNLSASRPQDRQFILSSKKLLLSDSGFYLCAWSVTGVESPLHFGNGTRLTVT.

This chain links TRBV6-5 with TRBJ2-3; D gene uncertain. The CDR3 sequence is 14 residues long. The V end was cut by 6 bases, the J end by 0 bases, with 10 bases between. The germline V gene encodes CDR1 MNHEY and CDR2 SVGAGI. In nucleotides, the CDR3 is TGTGCCAGCAGAGTTAGGCGAAGCACAGATACGCAGTATTTT. It codes for CASRVRRSTDTQYF.

The chain uses TRBV30 and TRBJ1-2; D call uncertain. Trimming left V 0 bases short and J 8 bases short, with 10 bases between. This CDR3 spans 12 amino acids. Germline V gene data show CDR1 as GTSNPN and CDR2 as SVGIG (reference sequence). The CDR3 loop reads CAWSVPAQGYTF. CDR3 in DNA: TGTGCCTGGAGTGTACCGGCACAAGGCTACACCTTC.

The chain has TRBV6-1 and TRBJ2-7; weak D call: TRBD1 (5 bases). The germline V and J ends were trimmed by 3 bases and 8 bases, with 11 bases remaining between them. Germline values: CDR1 MNHNS, CDR2 SASEGT. The CDR3 is 12 amino acids. The CDR3 DNA reads TGTGCCAGCAGTGACAGGGAAATTAAGCAGTACTTC. This codes for CASSDREIKQYF.

V is TRBV14 and J is TRBJ2-7; 10 nucleotides agree with TRBD1. The CDR3 consists of 17 residues. V was clipped by 2 bases and J by 5 bases; unmatched bases: 12. Germline values: CDR1 SGHDN, CDR2 FVKESK. CDR3 sequence reads: CASSQIPWRGQGNEQYF. CDR3 DNA sequence: TGTGCCAGCAGCCAAATCCCTTGGAGGGGACAGGGGAACGAGCAGTACTTC.

The chain employs TRBV30 and TRBJ1-3; 8 bases align to TRBD1. This CDR3 spans 13 amino acids. The germline CDR1 and CDR2 sequences are GTSNPN and SVGIG (reference sequence). V lost 5 bases and J lost 7; bases outside the gene matches: 7. The CDR3 is CAWQRDRLNTIYF. Here the CDR3 DNA reads TGTGCCTGGCAACGGGACAGGCTTAACACCATATATTTT.

In its sample, this clone was seen many times. V gene TRBV19 combines with J gene TRBJ2-3; 10 nucleotides align to TRBD2. The CDR3 sequence is 15 residues long. CDR1 and CDR2 (germline): LNHDA, SQIVND (reference sequence). Unmatched junction bases numbered 5, after V lost 6 bases and J lost 2 bases. The CDR3 DNA follows: TGTGCCAGTAGCTTTAGCGGGGGGAACACAGATACGCAGTATTTT. It yields the protein CASSFSGGNTDTQYF.

CDR3 nucleotides: TGTGCCAGCAGTTTAGGGCAGTCCTATGGCTACACCTTC. Translation gives CASSLGQSYGYTF. This rearrangement joins TRBV27 to TRBJ1-2; D not certain. This CDR3 is built from 13 residues. V was cut by 2 bases and J by 4 bases, with 8 bases left in between. Germline loops: CDR1 MNHEY, CDR2 SMNVEV (reference sequence).

The rearrangement joins TRBV5-8 to TRBJ2-3; D is possibly TRBD1 or TRBD2 (5 bases each). There are 16 residues in the CDR3. The germline V gene has CDR1 SGHTS and CDR2 YDEGEE. The V end lost 3 bases, the J end lost 0 bases, and 14 bases lay between the germline ends. CDR3 protein: CASSWAVGPSTDTQYF. The CDR3 nucleotides are TGTGCCAGCAGCTGGGCTGTGGGACCTAGCACAGATACGCAGTATTTT.

This chain uses TRBV7-9 with TRBJ1-1, with D uncertain. V was shortened by 5 bases and J by 1 base, with 2 bases between the two germline ends. CDR1 and CDR2 (germline): SEHNR, FQNEAQ (reference sequence). The CDR3 has 11 residues. Here the CDR3 DNA reads TGTGCCAGCAGCAAGAACACTGAAGCTTTCTTT. Translated: CASSKNTEAFF.

The CDR3: CASSHSYSNQPQHF. DNA for the CDR3: TGTGCCAGCAGCCATTCGTATAGCAATCAGCCCCAGCATTTT. The chain uses TRBV5-8 and TRBJ1-5, with D unclear. The length of the CDR3 is 14 residues. Germline values: CDR1 SGHTS, CDR2 YDEGEE. V was cut by 4 bases and J by 0 bases, with 8 bases left in between.

The rearrangement links TRBV10-2 to TRBJ2-3, with 9 bases identical to TRBD1. The CDR3 spans 15 residues. Trimming removed 6 bases from V and 2 bases from J; junction bases left unmatched: 6. In germline, CDR1 is WSHSY, CDR2 SAAADI. CDR3 sequence: CASRAWTGDTDTQYF. CDR3 DNA: TGCGCCAGCAGGGCCTGGACAGGGGACACAGATACGCAGTATTTT.

CDR3 sequence (DNA): TGTGCCATCAGTGAGTCCAGACAGGGGCGCAACTATGGCTACACCTTC. Translation gives CAISESRQGRNYGYTF. The chain employs TRBV10-3 and TRBJ1-2, with 8 bases aligning to TRBD1. J lost 2 bases, V lost 0 bases, and 5 bases had no gene match. CDR1 and CDR2 (germline): ENHRY, SYGVKD. The CDR3 has 16 amino acids.

The chain combines TRBV4-1 with TRBJ2-3; 8 bases line up with TRBD2. CDR3 length equals 18 residues. J lost 8 bases, V lost 0 bases, and 16 bases had no gene match. Germline V gives CDR1 MGHRA, CDR2 YSYEKL. Written as DNA, the CDR3 is TGCGCCAGCAGCCAAGATCGGGAAGGCGGGGGGATAGCAGCTACGCAGTATTTT. It specifies CASSQDREGGGIAATQYF.